The 3 T cell receptor beta chains presented below share a single source sample, sequenced in a study of glioma-infiltrating T cells after dendritic cell vaccination. The repertoire was sequenced with immunoSEQ multiplex PCR; TCRdb's copy has only in-frame clones and lacks some. The sample yields some 70,000 clones, more than 75% seen once. This specimen was blood, taken before dendritic cell vaccination. These receptors all stem from a human donor with glioblastoma.

The chain combines TRBV29-1 with TRBJ1-1; D gene unclear. CDR1 and CDR2 from the germline V gene are SQVTM and ANQGSEA. The CDR3 contains 12 residues. The germline V and J ends were trimmed by 6 bases and 4 bases, with 12 bases remaining between them. As DNA, the CDR3 is TGCAGCGTACTCGACCCGGGCACTGAAGCTTTCTTT. Translation: CSVLDPGTEAFF.

The V gene is TRBV5-8, the J gene TRBJ1-2, with TRBD1 matching over 12 bases. V dropped 4 bases and J dropped 3; count of bases not matched to a gene: 4. CDR1 and CDR2 from the germline V gene are SGHTS and YDEGEE. This CDR3 comprises 15 residues. For the CDR3, the DNA is TGTGCCAGCAGCCGGGGACAGGGGGCATACTATGGCTACACCTTC. Protein: CASSRGQGAYYGYTF. Based on the CDR3 plus reference TRBV5-8 and TRBJ1-2, the full variable domain is EAGVTQSPTHLIKTRGQQATLRCSPISGHTSVYWYQQALGLGLQFLLWYDEGEERNRGNFPPRFSGRQFPNYSSELNVNALELEDSALYLCASSRGQGAYYGYTFGSGTRLTVV.

This chain uses TRBV19 with TRBJ2-5; 9 bases match TRBD1. Germline CDR1 LNHDA, CDR2 SQIVND (reference sequence). The CDR3 spans 16 residues. Trimming removed 7 bases from V and 4 bases from J; junction bases left unmatched: 13. CDR3 region: CASKPQGQGLRETQYF. The CDR3 nucleotides read TGTGCCAGTAAGCCCCAGGGACAGGGATTGAGAGAGACCCAGTACTTC. Full variable domain (remainder filled in from reference TRBV19 and TRBJ2-5): DGGITQSPKYLFRKEGQNVTLSCEQNLNHDAMYWYRQDPGQGLRLIYYSQIVNDFQKGDIAEGYSVSREKKESFPLTVTSAQKNPTAFYLCASKPQGQGLRETQYFGPGTRLLVL.